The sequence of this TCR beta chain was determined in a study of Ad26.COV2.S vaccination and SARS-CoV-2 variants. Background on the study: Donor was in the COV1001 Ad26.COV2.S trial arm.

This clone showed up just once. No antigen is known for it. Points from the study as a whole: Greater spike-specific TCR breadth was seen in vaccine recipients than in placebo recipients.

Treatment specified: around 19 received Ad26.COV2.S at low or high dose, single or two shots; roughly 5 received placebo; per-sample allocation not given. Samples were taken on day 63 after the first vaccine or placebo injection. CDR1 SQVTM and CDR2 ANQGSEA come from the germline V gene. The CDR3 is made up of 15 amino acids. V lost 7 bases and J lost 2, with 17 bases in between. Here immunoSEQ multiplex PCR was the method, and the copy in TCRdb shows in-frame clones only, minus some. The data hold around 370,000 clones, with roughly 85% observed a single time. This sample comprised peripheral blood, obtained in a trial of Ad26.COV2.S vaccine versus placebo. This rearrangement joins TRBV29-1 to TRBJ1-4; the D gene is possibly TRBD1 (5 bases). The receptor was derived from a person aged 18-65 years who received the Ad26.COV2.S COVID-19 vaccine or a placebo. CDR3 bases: TGCAGCGCTCTGAGGCAGGGAGGGACTAATGAAAAACTGTTTTTT. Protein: CSALRQGGTNEKLFF.